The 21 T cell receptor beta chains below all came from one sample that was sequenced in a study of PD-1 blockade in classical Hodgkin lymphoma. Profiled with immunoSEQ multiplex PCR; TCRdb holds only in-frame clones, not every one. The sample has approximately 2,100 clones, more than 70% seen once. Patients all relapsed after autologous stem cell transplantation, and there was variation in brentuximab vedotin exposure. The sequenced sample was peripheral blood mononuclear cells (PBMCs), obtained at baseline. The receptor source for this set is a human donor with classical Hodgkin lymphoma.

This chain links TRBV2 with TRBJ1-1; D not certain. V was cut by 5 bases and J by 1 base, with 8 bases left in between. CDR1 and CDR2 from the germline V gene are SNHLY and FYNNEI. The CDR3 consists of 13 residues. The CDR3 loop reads CASSYSQNTEAFF. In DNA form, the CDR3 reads TGTGCCAGCAGTTACAGTCAGAACACTGAAGCTTTCTTT.

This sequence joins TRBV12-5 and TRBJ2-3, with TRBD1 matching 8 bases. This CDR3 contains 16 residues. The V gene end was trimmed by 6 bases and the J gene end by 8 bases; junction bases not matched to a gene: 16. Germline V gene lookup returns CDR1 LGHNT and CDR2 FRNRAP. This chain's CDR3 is CASGPRTGPRRGTQYF. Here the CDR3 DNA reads TGTGCTAGTGGCCCCAGGACAGGGCCCCGTCGGGGTACGCAGTATTTT.

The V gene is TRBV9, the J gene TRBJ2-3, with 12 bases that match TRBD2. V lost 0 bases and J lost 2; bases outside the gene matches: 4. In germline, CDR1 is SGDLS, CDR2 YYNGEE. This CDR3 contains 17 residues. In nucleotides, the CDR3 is TGTGCCAGCAGCGTAGGAGCTAGCGGGAGGGTCACAGATACGCAGTATTTT. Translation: CASSVGASGRVTDTQYF.

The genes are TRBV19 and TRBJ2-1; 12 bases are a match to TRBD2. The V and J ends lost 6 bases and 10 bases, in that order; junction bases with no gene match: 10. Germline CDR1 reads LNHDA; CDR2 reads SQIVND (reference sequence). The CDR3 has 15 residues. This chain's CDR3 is CASRRLAGVPPEQFF. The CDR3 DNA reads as TGTGCCAGTAGGAGACTAGCGGGGGTCCCACCGGAGCAGTTCTTC.

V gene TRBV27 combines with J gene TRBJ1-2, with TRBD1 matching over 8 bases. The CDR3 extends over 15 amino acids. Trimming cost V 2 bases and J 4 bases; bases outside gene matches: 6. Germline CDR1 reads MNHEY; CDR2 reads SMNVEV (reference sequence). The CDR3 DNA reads TGTGCCAGCAGTTTAGGCAGGGGGCGAGGCTATGGCTACACCTTC. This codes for CASSLGRGRGYGYTF.

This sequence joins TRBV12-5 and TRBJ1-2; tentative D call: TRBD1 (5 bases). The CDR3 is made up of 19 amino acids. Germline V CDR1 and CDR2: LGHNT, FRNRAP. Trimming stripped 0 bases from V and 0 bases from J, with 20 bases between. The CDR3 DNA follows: TGTGCTAGTGGTTTGGTGAAGATGGGGCAGACCGAGGCTAACTATGGCTACACCTTC. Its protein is CASGLVKMGQTEANYGYTF. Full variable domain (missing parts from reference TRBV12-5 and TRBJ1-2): DARVTQTPRHKVTEMGQEVTMRCQPILGHNTVFWYRQTMMQGLELLAYFRNRAPLDDSGMPKDRFSAEMPDATLATLKIQPSEPRDSAVYFCASGLVKMGQTEANYGYTFGSGTRLTVV.

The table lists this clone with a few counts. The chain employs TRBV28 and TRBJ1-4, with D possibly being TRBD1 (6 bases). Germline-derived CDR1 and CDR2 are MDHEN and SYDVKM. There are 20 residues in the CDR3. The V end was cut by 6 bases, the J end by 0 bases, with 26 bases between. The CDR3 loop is CASRHISLRQVPSTNEKLFF. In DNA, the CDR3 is TGTGCCAGCAGACACATATCACTGAGACAGGTACCTTCAACTAATGAAAAACTGTTTTTT.

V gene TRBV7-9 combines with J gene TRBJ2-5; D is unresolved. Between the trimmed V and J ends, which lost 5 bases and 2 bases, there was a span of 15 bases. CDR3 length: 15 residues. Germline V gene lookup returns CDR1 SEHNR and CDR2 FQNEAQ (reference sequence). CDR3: CASSPKRRLQETQYF. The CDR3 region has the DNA TGTGCCAGCAGCCCAAAGAGGCGATTACAAGAGACCCAGTACTTC.

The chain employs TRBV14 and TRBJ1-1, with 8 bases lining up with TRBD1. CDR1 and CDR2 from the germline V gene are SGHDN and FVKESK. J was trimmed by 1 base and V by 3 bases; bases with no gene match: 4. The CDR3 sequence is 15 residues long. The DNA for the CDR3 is TGTGCCAGCAGCCATTTAGGACAGGGGAACACTGAAGCTTTCTTT. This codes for CASSHLGQGNTEAFF.

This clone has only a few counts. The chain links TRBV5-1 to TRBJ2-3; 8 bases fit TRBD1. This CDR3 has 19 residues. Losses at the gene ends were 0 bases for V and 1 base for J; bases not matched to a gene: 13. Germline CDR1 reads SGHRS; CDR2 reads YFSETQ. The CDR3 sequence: CASSLVPNGGQAGTDTQYF. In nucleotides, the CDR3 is TGCGCCAGCAGCTTGGTCCCCAACGGGGGACAGGCGGGCACAGATACGCAGTATTTT.

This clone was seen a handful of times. The CDR3 DNA reads as TGTGCCAGCAGTGACACTGGACAGGCATTGTATGGCTACACCTTC. This encodes CASSDTGQALYGYTF. V and J are TRBV6-4 and TRBJ1-2; TRBD1 agrees at 7 bases. Germline V gives CDR1 MRHNA, CDR2 SNTAGT. After removal of 2 bases from V and 5 bases from J, the junction contained 8 bases not matched to a gene. CDR3 length: 15 amino acids.

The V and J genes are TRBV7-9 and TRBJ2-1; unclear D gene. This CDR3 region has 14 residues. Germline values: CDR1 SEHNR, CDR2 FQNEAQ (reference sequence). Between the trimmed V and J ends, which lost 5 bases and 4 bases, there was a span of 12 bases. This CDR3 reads CASSLMESYNEQFF. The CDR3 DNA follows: TGTGCCAGCAGCCTCATGGAGTCTTACAATGAGCAGTTCTTC.

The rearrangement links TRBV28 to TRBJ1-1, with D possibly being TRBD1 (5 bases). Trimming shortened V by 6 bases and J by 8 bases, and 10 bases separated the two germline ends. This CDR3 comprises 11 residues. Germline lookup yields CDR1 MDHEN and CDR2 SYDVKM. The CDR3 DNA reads TGTGCCAGCAGGGGACCCGGAGAAGCTTTCTTT. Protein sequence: CASRGPGEAFF.

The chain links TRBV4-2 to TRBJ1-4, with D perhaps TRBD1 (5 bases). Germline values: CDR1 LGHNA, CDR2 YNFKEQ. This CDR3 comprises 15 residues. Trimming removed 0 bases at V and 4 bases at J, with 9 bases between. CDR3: CASSQEGHRNEKLFF. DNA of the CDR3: TGTGCCAGCAGCCAAGAGGGGCACCGTAATGAAAAACTGTTTTTT.

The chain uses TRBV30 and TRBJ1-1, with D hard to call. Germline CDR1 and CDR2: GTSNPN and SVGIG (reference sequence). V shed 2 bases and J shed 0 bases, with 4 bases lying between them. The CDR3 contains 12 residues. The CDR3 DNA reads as TGTGCCTGGAGTCCCATGAACACTGAAGCTTTCTTT. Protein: CAWSPMNTEAFF.

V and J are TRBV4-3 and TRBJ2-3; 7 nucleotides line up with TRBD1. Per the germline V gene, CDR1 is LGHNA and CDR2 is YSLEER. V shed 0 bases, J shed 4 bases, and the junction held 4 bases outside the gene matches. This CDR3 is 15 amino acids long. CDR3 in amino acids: CASSQDGQGADTQYF. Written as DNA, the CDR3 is TGCGCCAGCAGCCAAGATGGGCAGGGGGCAGATACGCAGTATTTT.

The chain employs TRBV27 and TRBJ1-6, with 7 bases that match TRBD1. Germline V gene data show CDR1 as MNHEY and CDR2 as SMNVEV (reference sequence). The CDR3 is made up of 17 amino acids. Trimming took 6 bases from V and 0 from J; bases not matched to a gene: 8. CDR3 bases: TGTGCCAGCAGCACCAGGACAGGTAGCTCCTATAATTCACCCCTCCACTTT. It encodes CASSTRTGSSYNSPLHF.

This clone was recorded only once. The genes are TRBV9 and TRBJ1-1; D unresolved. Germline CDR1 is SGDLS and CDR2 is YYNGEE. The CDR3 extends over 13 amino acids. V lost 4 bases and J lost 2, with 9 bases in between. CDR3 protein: CASSPWSNTEAFF. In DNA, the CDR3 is TGTGCCAGCAGCCCTTGGAGTAACACTGAAGCTTTCTTT.

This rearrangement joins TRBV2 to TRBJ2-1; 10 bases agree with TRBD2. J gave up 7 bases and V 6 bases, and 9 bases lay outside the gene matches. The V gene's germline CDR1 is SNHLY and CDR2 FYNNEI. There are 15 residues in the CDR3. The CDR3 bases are TGTGCCAGCAGCCCAGAGCTAGCGGGAGTTAATGAGCAGTTCTTC. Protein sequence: CASSPELAGVNEQFF.

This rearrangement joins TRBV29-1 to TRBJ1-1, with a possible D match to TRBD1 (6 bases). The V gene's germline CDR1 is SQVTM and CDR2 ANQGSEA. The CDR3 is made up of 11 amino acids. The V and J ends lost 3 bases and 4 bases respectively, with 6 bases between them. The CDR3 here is CSVEDSTEAFF. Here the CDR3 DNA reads TGCAGCGTTGAGGACAGCACTGAAGCTTTCTTT. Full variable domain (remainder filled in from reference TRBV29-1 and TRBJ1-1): SAVISQKPSRDICQRGTSLTIQCQVDSQVTMMFWYRQQPGQSLTLIATANQGSEATYESGFVIDKFPISRPNLTFSTLTVSNMSPEDSSIYLCSVEDSTEAFFGQGTRLTVV.

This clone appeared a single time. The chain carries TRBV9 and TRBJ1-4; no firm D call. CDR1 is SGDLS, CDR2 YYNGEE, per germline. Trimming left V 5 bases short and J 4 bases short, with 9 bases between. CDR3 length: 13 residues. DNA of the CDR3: TGTGCCAGCAGTTCCGGTGTTAATGAAAAACTGTTTTTT. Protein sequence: CASSSGVNEKLFF.